A single sample gave rise to the 20 T cell receptor beta chains below, sequenced in a study of T cell clonotyping in hematopoietic cell transplantation. Using immunoSEQ multiplex PCR, the repertoire was profiled, and TCRdb retains in-frame clones only, with some absent. The sample lists approximately 39,000 clones; 90% to 95% were seen once. Time point reported: recipient sample about 28 days before transplant, after cytoreduction. This material consisted of peripheral blood mononuclear cells, taken before stem cell transplant. These TCRs come from a middle-aged man with chronic myeloid leukemia. Some clones in this sample may be carry-over from other donors' samples.

The chain couples TRBV7-3 to TRBJ2-7; 8 positions match TRBD2. The ends lost 5 bases at V and 2 bases at J; junction bases unmatched: 11. This CDR3 has 16 amino acids. Germline V gene sequence: CDR1 SGHTA, CDR2 FQGTGA. The CDR3 DNA sequence: TGTGCCAGCAGCCATGGGGGCGGGGGGCCAACCTACGAGCAGTACTTC. This translates into CASSHGGGGPTYEQYF.

This sequence joins TRBV6-4 and TRBJ2-2; 7 bases map to TRBD1. This CDR3 is 16 amino acids long. The V segment lost 1 base and the J segment 3 bases; nucleotides outside the gene matches: 5. Germline CDR1 MRHNA, CDR2 SNTAGT. For the CDR3, the DNA is TGTGCCAGCAGTGACTTATACAGGGGCGACACCGGGGAGCTGTTTTTT. Encoded protein: CASSDLYRGDTGELFF.

V gene TRBV2 combines with J gene TRBJ1-2; TRBD1 might be the D (5 bases). Germline V gives CDR1 SNHLY, CDR2 FYNNEI. The V and J ends lost 8 bases and 6 bases respectively, with 19 bases between them. The CDR3 runs 14 residues. CDR3 nucleotide sequence: TGTGCCAGCTGGAAGGGGAGGGTCACTCATGGCTACACCTTC. Its translation is CASWKGRVTHGYTF.

This clone was recorded a few times. For the CDR3, the DNA is TGTGCCAGCAGTCCAGGGTACGACTATGGCTACACCTTC. Its protein is CASSPGYDYGYTF. The chain uses TRBV6-1 and TRBJ1-2, with TRBD1 as a possible D gene (5 bases). CDR3 size: 13 residues. The V end was cut by 5 bases, the J end by 3 bases, with 10 bases between. In germline, CDR1 is MNHNS, CDR2 SASEGT.

DNA for the CDR3: TGTGCCAGCAGTTACGAAGGGTTTGGCACCGGGGAGCTGTTTTTT. Protein sequence: CASSYEGFGTGELFF. V gene TRBV6-5 combines with J gene TRBJ2-2; D gene uncertain. The CDR3 has 15 amino acids. Deletions cut 2 bases from V and 4 bases from J, with 11 bases between. The germline V gene encodes CDR1 MNHEY and CDR2 SVGAGI.

The chain is built from TRBV28 and TRBJ1-2; 7 positions agree with TRBD1. V shed 3 bases and J 4 bases; nucleotides not matched to a gene: 5. The CDR3 runs to 14 residues. CDR1 and CDR2 (germline): MDHEN, SYDVKM. CDR3 amino acids: CASSLGGGGYGYTF. The DNA of the CDR3 is TGTGCCAGCAGTTTGGGAGGGGGCGGCTATGGCTACACCTTC.

The chain combines TRBV6-1 with TRBJ1-2; D possibly corresponds to TRBD1 (6 bases). The CDR3 has 14 amino acids. The V and J ends lost 1 base and 8 bases respectively, with 14 bases between them. CDR1 is MNHNS and CDR2 is SASEGT in the germline V gene. The DNA for the CDR3 is TGTGCCAGCAGTGAAGTTTTACAGGGAAGGGGCTACACCTTC. This codes for CASSEVLQGRGYTF.

The V gene is TRBV7-2, the J gene TRBJ2-5, with D possibly matching TRBD1 (5 bases). The CDR3 has 17 residues. Germline lookup yields CDR1 SGHTA and CDR2 FQGNSA. V lost 1 base to trimming and J lost 5 bases, with 20 bases between them. This CDR3 is CASSLGATQGVSETQYF. For the CDR3, the DNA is TGTGCCAGCAGCTTAGGGGCCACCCAGGGTGTATCGGAGACCCAGTACTTC.

V gene TRBV7-2 combines with J gene TRBJ1-1; possible D gene TRBD1, 6 bases. This CDR3 is built from 12 residues. The V end was cut by 5 bases, the J end by 6 bases, with 10 bases between. Germline V gives CDR1 SGHTA, CDR2 FQGNSA. Here the CDR3 DNA reads TGTGCCAGCAGCGCCGGGACACCTGAAGCTTTCTTT. Translated: CASSAGTPEAFF.

V is TRBV5-1 and J is TRBJ2-5; the match to TRBD2 covers 11 bases. This CDR3 is 15 amino acids long. Per germline, CDR1 SGHRS and CDR2 YFSETQ. With V trimmed by 4 bases and J by 2 bases, 4 bases remained unmatched. The chain's CDR3 is CASSPGLAVQETQYF. DNA of the CDR3: TGCGCCAGCAGCCCGGGACTAGCGGTGCAAGAGACCCAGTACTTC.

The chain couples TRBV4-1 to TRBJ2-7; tentatively, D is TRBD1 (5 bases). Trimming removed 0 bases at V and 7 bases at J, with 13 bases between. Germline V lookup: CDR1 MGHRA, CDR2 YSYEKL. The CDR3 totals 14 residues. The CDR3 loop reads CASSQDQGAREQYF. In DNA form, the CDR3 reads TGCGCCAGCAGCCAAGACCAAGGGGCGCGAGAGCAGTACTTC.

The chain couples TRBV7-2 to TRBJ2-7; D gene uncertain. The CDR3 runs to 14 residues. Trimming removed 1 base at V and 2 bases at J, with 9 bases between. CDR1 SGHTA and CDR2 FQGNSA come from the germline V gene. DNA for the CDR3: TGTGCCAGCAGCTTAGGGACCGAGACCTACGAGCAGTACTTC. Its translation is CASSLGTETYEQYF. Full variable domain (missing parts from reference TRBV7-2 and TRBJ2-7): GAGVSQSPSNKVTEKGKDVELRCDPISGHTALYWYRQSLGQGLEFLIYFQGNSAPDKSGLPSDRFSAERTGGSVSTLTIQRTQQEDSAVYLCASSLGTETYEQYFGPGTRLTVT.

As to this clone: This sample includes further DNA sequences coding for the same CDR3. For the CDR3, the DNA is TGTGCCTGGAGTGTACAAAGCAATCAGCCCCAGCATTTT. This encodes CAWSVQSNQPQHF. This chain uses TRBV30 with TRBJ1-5, with D uncertain. CDR1 and CDR2 (germline): GTSNPN, SVGIG (reference sequence). V dropped 0 bases and J dropped 1 base, with 4 bases sitting between them. This CDR3 region has 13 residues.

The V and J genes are TRBV4-2 and TRBJ2-1; 11 bases fit TRBD2. The CDR3 covers 17 residues. Unmatched junction bases numbered 3, after V lost 0 bases and J lost 2 bases. Germline V gene lookup returns CDR1 LGHNA and CDR2 YNFKEQ. The CDR3: CASSQEASGGTYNEQFF. The CDR3 coding sequence is TGTGCCAGCAGCCAAGAAGCTAGCGGGGGGACCTACAATGAGCAGTTCTTC.

This rearrangement joins TRBV7-9 to TRBJ1-2; D may be TRBD1 (6 bases). The CDR3 has 16 residues. Germline lookup yields CDR1 SEHNR and CDR2 FQNEAQ (reference sequence). Trimming cost V 4 bases and J 0 bases, with 15 bases left between them. The CDR3 sequence is CASSSTRGLANYGYTF. The CDR3 nucleotides are TGTGCCAGCAGCTCAACTAGGGGGTTAGCTAACTATGGCTACACCTTC.

The rearrangement links TRBV6-1 to TRBJ1-5; D is possibly TRBD1 (5 bases). V was trimmed by 9 bases and J by 3 bases, leaving 9 bases between them. Germline V lookup: CDR1 MNHNS, CDR2 SASEGT. This CDR3 has 12 residues. The CDR3 DNA follows: TGTGCCAGTGGGGGGAACAATCAGCCCCAGCATTTT. It encodes CASGGNNQPQHF.

The chain couples TRBV10-3 to TRBJ1-2; TRBD1 is a possible D gene (6 bases). V was pared by 7 bases and J by 4 bases, with 25 bases between. The CDR3 consists of 17 residues. Germline CDR1 and CDR2: ENHRY and SYGVKD. Here the CDR3 DNA reads TGTGCCATCAAAGGGTCGGACAGTCTCCCCTTCAGCTATGGCTACACCTTC. Its translation: CAIKGSDSLPFSYGYTF.

The sample holds one count of this clone. The rearrangement uses TRBV30 and TRBJ1-5; 7 nucleotides align to TRBD1. V was pared by 8 bases and J by 0 bases, with 4 bases of the junction left unmatched. Germline-derived CDR1 and CDR2 are GTSNPN and SVGIG (reference sequence). The length of the CDR3 is 13 residues. CDR3 protein: CAANRGSNQPQHF. As DNA, the CDR3 is TGTGCCGCCAACAGGGGTAGCAATCAGCCCCAGCATTTT.

The chain links TRBV30 to TRBJ1-2, with a weak D call TRBD1 (6 bases). Germline CDR1 GTSNPN, CDR2 SVGIG (reference sequence). This CDR3 contains 14 residues. The ends were cut back, 4 bases at V and 3 bases at J, with 15 bases in the middle. Written as DNA, the CDR3 is TGTGCCTGGATGGGGGACACAGTCTACTATGGCTACACCTTC. It yields the protein CAWMGDTVYYGYTF.

This clone was observed a handful of times. DNA for the CDR3: TGTGCCAGCAGCCGACAGGGGGCACTCTACGAGCAGTACTTC. Its translation is CASSRQGALYEQYF. V and J are TRBV27 and TRBJ2-7, with TRBD1 identical over 10 bases. The germline V gene has CDR1 MNHEY and CDR2 SMNVEV (reference sequence). V dropped 6 bases and J dropped 3; count of bases not matched to a gene: 5. The CDR3 is 14 amino acids.